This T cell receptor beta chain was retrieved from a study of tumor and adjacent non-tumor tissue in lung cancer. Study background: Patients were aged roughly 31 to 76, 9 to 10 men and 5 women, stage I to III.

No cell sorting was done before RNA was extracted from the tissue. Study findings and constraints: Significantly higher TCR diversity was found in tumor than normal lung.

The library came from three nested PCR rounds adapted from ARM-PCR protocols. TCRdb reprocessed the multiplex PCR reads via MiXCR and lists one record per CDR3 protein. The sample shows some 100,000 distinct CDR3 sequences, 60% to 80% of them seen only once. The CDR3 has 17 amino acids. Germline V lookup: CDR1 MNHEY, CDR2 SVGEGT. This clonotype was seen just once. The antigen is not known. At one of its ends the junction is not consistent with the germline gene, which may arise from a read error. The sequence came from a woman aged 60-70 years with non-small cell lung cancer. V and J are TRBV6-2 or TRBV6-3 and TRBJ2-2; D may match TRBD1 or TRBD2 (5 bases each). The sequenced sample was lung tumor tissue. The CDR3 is CVSSYIQQRANTGDLFF. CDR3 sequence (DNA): TGTGTCAGCAGTTACATCCAACAGAGGGCCAACACCGGGGACCTGTTTTTT.